The 9 T cell receptor beta chains listed next were all sequenced from one sample in a study of shared clonotypes between healthy human individuals (dated by TCRdb to about 2020). CD8 naive samples were CD45RO-negative cells positively selected for CCR7, giving a CD45RA+CCR7+ population that excluded TemRA cells. The method behind the library was the immunoSEQ multiplex PCR assay. The table comes from immuneACCESS by way of TCRdb, which keeps in-frame sequences with V and J called. Part of the clones is missing from these tables; in studies checked, under half for an unresolved V gene and the rest for unknown reasons. A total of over 2,000,000 clones appear in this sample, 93% of them only once. The ten largest make up about 1.7% of the sample. The sample was naive CD8+ T cells from PBMCs. Read against the paper, the sample's cell subset or site label means: CD45RA+CCR7+. The receptors stem from a man younger than 35 in good health. Some clones in this sample may be carry-over from other donors' samples.

The chain employs TRBV27 and TRBJ2-1; TRBD2 matches at 14 bases. After removal of 4 bases from V and 14 bases from J, the junction contained 7 bases not matched to a gene. Germline assignment: CDR1 MNHEY and CDR2 SMNVEV (reference sequence). The CDR3 is 14 amino acids. The CDR3 loop reads CASSSTGLAGAEFF. CDR3 sequence (DNA): TGTGCCAGCAGTTCGACGGGACTAGCGGGAGCCGAGTTCTTC.

This clone was seen once. The genes are TRBV5-1 and TRBJ2-7, with 7 bases identical to TRBD2. V gave up 1 base and J gave up 5 bases; unmatched junction bases: 6. Germline CDR1 and CDR2: SGHRS and YFSETQ. The CDR3 totals 14 residues. This CDR3 reads CASSLRREMDEQYF. The CDR3 DNA sequence: TGCGCCAGCAGCTTGAGGCGGGAGATGGACGAGCAGTACTTC. Full variable domain (rest looked up from reference TRBV5-1 and TRBJ2-7): KAGVTQTPRYLIKTRGQQVTLSCSPISGHRSVSWYQQTPGQGLQFLFEYFSETQRNKGNFPGRFSGRQFSNSRSEMNVSTLELGDSALYLCASSLRREMDEQYFGPGTRLTVT.

The chain uses TRBV6-6 and TRBJ2-5; D remains unclear. V was trimmed by 7 bases and J by 13 bases, leaving 22 bases between them. Per germline, CDR1 MNHNY and CDR2 SVGAGI (reference sequence). This CDR3 is built from 13 residues. CDR3 amino acids: CASTPLSSGPWYF. In nucleotides, the CDR3 is TGTGCCAGCACCCCGTTATCTTCGGGCCCCTGGTACTTC.

CDR3 sequence (DNA): TGCGCCAGCAGCTTGGACCCTTCTGGGGCCAACGTCCTGACTTTC. Its translation: CASSLDPSGANVLTF. The rearrangement links TRBV5-1 to TRBJ2-6; the D is unclear. V was trimmed by 0 bases and J by 1 base, leaving 5 bases between them. The CDR3 covers 15 residues. Germline lookup yields CDR1 SGHRS and CDR2 YFSETQ.

V usage is TRBV6-5 and J usage is TRBJ2-3; 7 nucleotides align to TRBD2. Germline CDR1 is MNHEY and CDR2 is SVGAGI. CDR3 length equals 14 residues. Losses at the gene ends were 5 bases for V and 7 bases for J; bases not matched to a gene: 9. In DNA, the CDR3 is TGTGCCAGCAGTGGCGGCGGGAGATTTAATACGCAGTATTTT. As protein: CASSGGGRFNTQYF.

The rearrangement links TRBV10-3 to TRBJ1-3; unclear D gene. CDR1 ENHRY and CDR2 SYGVKD come from the germline V gene. Trimming left V 4 bases short and J 2 bases short, with 21 bases between. There are 18 residues in the CDR3. In nucleotides, the CDR3 is TGTGCCATCAGTGCGCTCACGAACCGCGACACGACTGGAAACACCATATATTTT. This sequence encodes CAISALTNRDTTGNTIYF.

V is TRBV27 and J is TRBJ1-1, with 7 bases fitting TRBD1. The V gene's germline CDR1 is MNHEY and CDR2 SMNVEV (reference sequence). The CDR3 length is 15 residues. The V gene end was trimmed by 5 bases and the J gene end by 4 bases; junction bases not matched to a gene: 10. The CDR3 reads CASSPRQGSGTEAFF. The CDR3 DNA sequence: TGTGCCAGCAGTCCGCGACAGGGCAGCGGCACTGAAGCTTTCTTT.

The chain joins TRBV5-6 to TRBJ2-7, with D perhaps matching TRBD2 (5 bases). Germline V lookup: CDR1 SGHDT, CDR2 YYEEEE. V was clipped by 1 base and J by 5 bases, with 13 bases between them. The CDR3 sequence is 14 residues long. The CDR3 DNA follows: TGTGCCAGCAGCTTGTCGACTACCCCCCACGAGCAGTACTTC. The encoded protein is CASSLSTTPHEQYF.

The chain combines TRBV27 with TRBJ1-2, with unresolved D. The V gene's germline CDR1 is MNHEY and CDR2 SMNVEV (reference sequence). With 3 bases removed from V and 3 bases from J, the gap between germline ends came to 14 bases. The length of the CDR3 is 15 residues. CDR3 residues: CASSFVRSGYYGYTF. CDR3 bases: TGTGCCAGCAGTTTTGTCAGGTCGGGTTACTATGGCTACACCTTC.